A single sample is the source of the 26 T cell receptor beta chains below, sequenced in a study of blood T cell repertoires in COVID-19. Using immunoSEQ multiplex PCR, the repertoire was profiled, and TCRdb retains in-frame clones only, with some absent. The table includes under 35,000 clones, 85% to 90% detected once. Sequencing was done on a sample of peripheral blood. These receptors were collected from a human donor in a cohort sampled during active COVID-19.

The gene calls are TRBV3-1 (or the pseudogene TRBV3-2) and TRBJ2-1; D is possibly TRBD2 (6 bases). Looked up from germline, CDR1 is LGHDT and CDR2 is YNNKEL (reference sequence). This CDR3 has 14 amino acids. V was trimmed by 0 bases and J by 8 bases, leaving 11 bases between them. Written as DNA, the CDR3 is TGTGCCAGCAGCCAAGATAGGGAGGTCGATGAGCAGTTCTTC. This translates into CASSQDREVDEQFF.

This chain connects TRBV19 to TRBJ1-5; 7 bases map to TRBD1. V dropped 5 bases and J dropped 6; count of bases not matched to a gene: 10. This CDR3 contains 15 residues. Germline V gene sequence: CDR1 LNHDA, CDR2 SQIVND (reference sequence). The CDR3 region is CASSFDRAGGQPQHF. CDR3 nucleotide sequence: TGTGCCAGTAGTTTCGACAGGGCGGGGGGTCAGCCCCAGCATTTT.

The CDR3 is CASSLFSGNTGELFF. CDR3 in DNA: TGCGCCAGCAGCTTGTTCTCAGGGAACACCGGGGAGCTGTTTTTT. The V call is TRBV5-1, the J call TRBJ2-2; D remains unclear. The V and J ends lost 1 base and 1 base respectively, with 8 bases between them. This CDR3 spans 15 amino acids. Germline assignment: CDR1 SGHRS and CDR2 YFSETQ.

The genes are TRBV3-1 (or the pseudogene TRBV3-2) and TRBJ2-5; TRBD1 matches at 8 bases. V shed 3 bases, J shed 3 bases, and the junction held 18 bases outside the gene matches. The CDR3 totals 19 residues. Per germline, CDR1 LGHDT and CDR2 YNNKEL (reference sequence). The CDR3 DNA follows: TGTGCCAGCAGCCAGGGGGCCTCACAGGGGGACTCGACCAAAGAGACCCAGTACTTC. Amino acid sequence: CASSQGASQGDSTKETQYF.

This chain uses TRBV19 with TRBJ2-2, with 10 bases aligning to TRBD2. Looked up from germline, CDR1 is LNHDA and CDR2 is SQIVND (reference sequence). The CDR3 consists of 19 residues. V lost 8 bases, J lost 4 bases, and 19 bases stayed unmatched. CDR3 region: CASRRHQQGAGGGTGELFF. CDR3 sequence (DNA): TGTGCCAGTCGTAGACACCAACAGGGAGCGGGAGGGGGCACCGGGGAGCTGTTTTTT. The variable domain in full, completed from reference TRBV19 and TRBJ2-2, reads DGGITQSPKYLFRKEGQNVTLSCEQNLNHDAMYWYRQDPGQGLRLIYYSQIVNDFQKGDIAEGYSVSREKKESFPLTVTSAQKNPTAFYLCASRRHQQGAGGGTGELFFGEGSRLTVL.

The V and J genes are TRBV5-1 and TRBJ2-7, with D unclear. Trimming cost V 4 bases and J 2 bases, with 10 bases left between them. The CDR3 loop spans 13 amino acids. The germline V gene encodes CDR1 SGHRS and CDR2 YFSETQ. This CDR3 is CASSLVSAYEQYF. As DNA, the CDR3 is TGCGCCAGCAGCCTAGTAAGTGCCTACGAGCAGTACTTC. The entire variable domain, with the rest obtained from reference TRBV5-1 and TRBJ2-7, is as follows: KAGVTQTPRYLIKTRGQQVTLSCSPISGHRSVSWYQQTPGQGLQFLFEYFSETQRNKGNFPGRFSGRQFSNSRSEMNVSTLELGDSALYLCASSLVSAYEQYFGPGTRLTVT.

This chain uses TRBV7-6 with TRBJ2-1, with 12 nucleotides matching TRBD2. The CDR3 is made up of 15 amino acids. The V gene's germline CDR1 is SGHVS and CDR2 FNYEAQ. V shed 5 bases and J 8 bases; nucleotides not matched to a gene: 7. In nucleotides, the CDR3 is TGTGCCAGCAGCCAGACTAGCGGGAGTTTCGATGAGCAGTTCTTC. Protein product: CASSQTSGSFDEQFF.

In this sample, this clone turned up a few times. CDR3 nucleotide sequence: TGTGCCTGGAGTCCAGATCTTAACACTGAAGCTTTCTTT. It yields the protein CAWSPDLNTEAFF. This sequence joins TRBV30 and TRBJ1-1; D is uncertain. The germline CDR1 and CDR2 sequences are GTSNPN and SVGIG (reference sequence). Deletions cut 2 bases from V and 2 bases from J, with 9 bases between. This CDR3 is 13 amino acids long. The variable domain in full, with the rest retrieved from reference TRBV30 and TRBJ1-1, is SQTIHQWPATLVQPVGSPLSLECTVEGTSNPNLYWYRQAAGRGLQLLFYSVGIGQISSEVPQNLSASRPQDRQFILSSKKLLLSDSGFYLCAWSPDLNTEAFFGQGTRLTVV.

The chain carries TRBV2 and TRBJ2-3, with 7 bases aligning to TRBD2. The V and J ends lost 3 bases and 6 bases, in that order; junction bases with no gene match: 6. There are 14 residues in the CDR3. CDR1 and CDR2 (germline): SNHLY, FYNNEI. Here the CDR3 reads CASSEASSGDTQYF. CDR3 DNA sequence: TGTGCCAGCAGTGAGGCAAGTAGCGGGGATACGCAGTATTTT.

DNA of the CDR3: TGTGCCAGCAGCTTAGTCCCGGGACTAGCGGGAGGGCTGGGGAAGCAGTACTTC. Encoded protein: CASSLVPGLAGGLGKQYF. The chain links TRBV11-2 to TRBJ2-7; the match to TRBD2 covers 16 bases. CDR1 is SGHAT and CDR2 is FQNNGV in the germline V gene. CDR3 length: 18 amino acids. V lost 1 base to trimming and J lost 8 bases; unmatched junction nucleotides: 11.

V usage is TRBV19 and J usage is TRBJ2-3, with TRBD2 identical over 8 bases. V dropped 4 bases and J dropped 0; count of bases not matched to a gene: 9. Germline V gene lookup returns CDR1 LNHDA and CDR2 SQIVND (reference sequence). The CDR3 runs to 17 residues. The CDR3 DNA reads TGTGCCAGTAGTACGCCCCGGGGGGGCTCTAGCACAGATACGCAGTATTTT. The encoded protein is CASSTPRGGSSTDTQYF.

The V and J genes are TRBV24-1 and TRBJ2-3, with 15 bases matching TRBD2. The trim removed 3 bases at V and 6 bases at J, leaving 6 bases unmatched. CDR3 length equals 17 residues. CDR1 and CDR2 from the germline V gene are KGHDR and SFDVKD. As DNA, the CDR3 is TGTGCCACCAGTGATGCCGGACTAGCGGGGGGGGGCGATACGCAGTATTTT. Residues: CATSDAGLAGGGDTQYF.

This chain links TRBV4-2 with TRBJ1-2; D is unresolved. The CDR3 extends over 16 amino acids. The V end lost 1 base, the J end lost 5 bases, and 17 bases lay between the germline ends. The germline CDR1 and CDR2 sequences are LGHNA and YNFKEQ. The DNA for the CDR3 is TGTGCCAGCAGCCAAGTGGGTGGAGATATTAGGTATGGCTACACCTTC. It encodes CASSQVGGDIRYGYTF.

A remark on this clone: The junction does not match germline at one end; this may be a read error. The CDR3 DNA sequence: TGTGCCAGCCCACCCCTCGCGGAAGGACTAGCAGGGAAGGGCAATGAGCAGTTCTTC. It encodes CASPPLAEGLAGKGNEQFF. The chain is built from TRBV18 and TRBJ2-1; TRBD2 matches at 8 bases. This CDR3 has 19 residues. CDR1 KGHSH and CDR2 LQKENI come from the germline V gene.

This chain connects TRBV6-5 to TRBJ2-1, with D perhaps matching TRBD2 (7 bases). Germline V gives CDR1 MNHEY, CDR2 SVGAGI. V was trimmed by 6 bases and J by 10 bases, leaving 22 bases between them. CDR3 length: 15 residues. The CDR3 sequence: CASRGGTTLEWEQFF. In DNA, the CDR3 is TGTGCCAGCAGGGGGGGGACAACCCTCGAGTGGGAGCAGTTCTTC.

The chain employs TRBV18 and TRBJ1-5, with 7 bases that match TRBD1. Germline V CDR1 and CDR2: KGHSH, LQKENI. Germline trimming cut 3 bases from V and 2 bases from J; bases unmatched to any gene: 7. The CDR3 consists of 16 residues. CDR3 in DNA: TGTGCCAGCTCACCGCAAGACAGGGAAGGCAATCAGCCCCAGCATTTT. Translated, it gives CASSPQDREGNQPQHF.

The DNA of the CDR3 is TGCGCCAGCAGTACGGGACAGGGGGCCGGGGAGCAGTACTTC. Its translation is CASSTGQGAGEQYF. V gene TRBV10-1 combines with J gene TRBJ2-7; 12 positions match TRBD1. Trimming cost V 5 bases and J 7 bases; bases outside gene matches: 6. The CDR3 consists of 14 residues. CDR1 is WNHNN and CDR2 is SYGVQD in the germline V gene (reference sequence).

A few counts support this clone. The CDR3 nucleotides read TGTGCCTGGACCAGGGGGTCAGGGGAAGGCTACACCTTC. Its protein is CAWTRGSGEGYTF. V gene TRBV30 combines with J gene TRBJ1-2; TRBD1 matches 7 bases. Germline V lookup: CDR1 GTSNPN, CDR2 SVGIG (reference sequence). The CDR3 extends over 13 amino acids. J gave up 8 bases and V 4 bases, and 10 bases lay outside the gene matches.

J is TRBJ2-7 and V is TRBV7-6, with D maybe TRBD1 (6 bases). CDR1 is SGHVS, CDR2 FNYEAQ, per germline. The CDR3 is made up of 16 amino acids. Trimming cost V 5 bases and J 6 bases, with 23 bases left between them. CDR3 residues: CASSTRPASRGSEQYF. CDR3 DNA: TGTGCCAGCAGCACACGACCCGCCTCCAGGGGATCCGAGCAGTACTTC.

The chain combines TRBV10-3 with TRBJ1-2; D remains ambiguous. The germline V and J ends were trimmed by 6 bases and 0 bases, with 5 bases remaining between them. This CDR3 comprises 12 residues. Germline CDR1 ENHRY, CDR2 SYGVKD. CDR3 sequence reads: CAISQTNYGYTF. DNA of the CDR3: TGTGCCATCAGCCAGACTAACTATGGCTACACCTTC.

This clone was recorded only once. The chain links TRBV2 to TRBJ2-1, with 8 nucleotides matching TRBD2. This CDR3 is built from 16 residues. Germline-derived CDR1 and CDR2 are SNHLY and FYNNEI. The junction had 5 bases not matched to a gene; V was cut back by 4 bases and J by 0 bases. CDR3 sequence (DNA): TGTGCCAGCAGTGTCGCAAGCGGGAGCTCCTACAATGAGCAGTTCTTC. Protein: CASSVASGSSYNEQFF.

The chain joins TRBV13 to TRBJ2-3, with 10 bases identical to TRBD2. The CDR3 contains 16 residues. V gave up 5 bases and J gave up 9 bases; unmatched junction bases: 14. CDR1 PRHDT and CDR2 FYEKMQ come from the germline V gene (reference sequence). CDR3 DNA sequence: TGTGCCAGCAGCACAACCAGCGGGGGGGGCCCGGGGACGCAGTATTTT. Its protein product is CASSTTSGGGPGTQYF.

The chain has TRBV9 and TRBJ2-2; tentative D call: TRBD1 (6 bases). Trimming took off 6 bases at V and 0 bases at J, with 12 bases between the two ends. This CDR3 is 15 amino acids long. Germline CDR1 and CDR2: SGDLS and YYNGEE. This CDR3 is CASTPDSSNTGELFF. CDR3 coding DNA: TGTGCCAGCACCCCGGACAGTTCGAACACCGGGGAGCTGTTTTTT.

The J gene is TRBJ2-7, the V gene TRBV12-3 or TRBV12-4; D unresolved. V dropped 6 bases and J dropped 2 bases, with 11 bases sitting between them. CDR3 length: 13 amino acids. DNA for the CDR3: TGTGCCAGCAGCCCCGGTTTAGCCTACGAGCAGTACTTC. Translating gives CASSPGLAYEQYF.

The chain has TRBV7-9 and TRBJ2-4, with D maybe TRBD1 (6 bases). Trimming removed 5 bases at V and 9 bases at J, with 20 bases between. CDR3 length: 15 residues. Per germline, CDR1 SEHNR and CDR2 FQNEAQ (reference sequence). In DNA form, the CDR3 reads TGTGCCAGCAGCCAGCTCCAATTACAGGGTGGCATTCAGTACTTC. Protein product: CASSQLQLQGGIQYF. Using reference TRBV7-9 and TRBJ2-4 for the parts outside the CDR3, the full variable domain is DTGVSQNPRHKITKRGQNVTFRCDPISEHNRLYWYRQTLGQGPEFLTYFQNEAQLEKSRLLSDRFSAERPKGSFSTLEIQRTEQGDSAMYLCASSQLQLQGGIQYFGAGTRLSVL.

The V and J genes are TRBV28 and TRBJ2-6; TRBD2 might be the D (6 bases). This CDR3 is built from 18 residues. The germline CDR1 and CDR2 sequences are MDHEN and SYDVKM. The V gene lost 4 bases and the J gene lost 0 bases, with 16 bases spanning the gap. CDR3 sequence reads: CASSSRGGTYSGANVLTF. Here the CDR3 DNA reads TGTGCCAGCAGTTCACGGGGCGGGACGTACTCTGGGGCCAACGTCCTGACTTTC.